The 27 T cell receptor beta chains listed next were all sequenced from one sample in a study of Ad26.COV2.S vaccination and SARS-CoV-2 variants. Sequenced by immunoSEQ multiplex PCR; TCRdb stores in-frame clones only, minus some. This sample has 350,000 to 500,000 clones; nearly 90% occur once, and the top ten carry roughly 2.5%. Stated treatment: 19 received Ad26.COV2.S at low or high dose, single or two shots; about five received placebo; per-sample allocation not given. Samples were taken on day 63 after the first vaccine or placebo injection. The sample was peripheral blood, taken in a trial of Ad26.COV2.S vaccine versus placebo. The receptors shown here come from a person aged 18-60 years who received the Ad26.COV2.S COVID-19 vaccine or a placebo.

V usage is TRBV27 and J usage is TRBJ2-3, with D perhaps TRBD1 (7 bases). CDR3 length: 21 amino acids. CDR1 is MNHEY and CDR2 is SMNVEV in the germline V gene (reference sequence). The ends were cut back, 5 bases at V and 0 bases at J, with 30 bases in the middle. The CDR3 protein is CASSRFPTTGTLILSTDTQYF. The DNA for the CDR3 is TGTGCCAGCAGTCGATTCCCGACGACAGGGACTTTAATACTTAGCACAGATACGCAGTATTTT.

The V call is TRBV15, the J call TRBJ1-1; unclear D gene. The germline gives CDR1 LNHNV, CDR2 YYDKDF (reference sequence). The V end was cut by 0 bases, the J end by 7 bases, with 6 bases between. CDR3 length equals 12 residues. The CDR3: CATSRDTGEAFF. The CDR3 DNA reads TGTGCCACCAGCAGAGATACCGGTGAAGCTTTCTTT.

V and J are TRBV7-9 and TRBJ1-6; no firm D call. The V end was cut by 2 bases, the J end by 8 bases, with 10 bases between. The CDR3 sequence is 14 residues long. Looked up from germline, CDR1 is SEHNR and CDR2 is FQNEAQ (reference sequence). CDR3 nucleotide sequence: TGTGCCAGCAGCTTATATGGTTCCCATTCACCCCTCCACTTT. Translated, it gives CASSLYGSHSPLHF.

The V gene is TRBV28, the J gene TRBJ1-2; the match to TRBD1 covers 7 bases. CDR3 size: 14 residues. The trim removed 6 bases at V and 5 bases at J, leaving 9 bases unmatched. The germline CDR1 and CDR2 sequences are MDHEN and SYDVKM. The CDR3 loop is CASSPGTAGYGYTF. The CDR3 region has the DNA TGTGCCAGCAGCCCCGGGACAGCAGGTTATGGCTACACCTTC.

The chain uses TRBV7-2 and TRBJ1-1, with D unclear. This CDR3 is 13 amino acids long. Germline assignment: CDR1 SGHTA and CDR2 FQGNSA. Trimming cost V 2 bases and J 2 bases, with 6 bases left between them. CDR3 DNA sequence: TGTGCCAGCAGCTTATACCTAAACACTGAAGCTTTCTTT. Encoded protein: CASSLYLNTEAFF.

The rearrangement uses TRBV6-1 and TRBJ1-2, with a weak D call TRBD1 (6 bases). V lost 1 base, J lost 7 bases, and 10 bases lay in between. Germline lookup yields CDR1 MNHNS and CDR2 SASEGT. The CDR3 is made up of 13 amino acids. As DNA, the CDR3 is TGTGCCAGCAGTGAAGTGGGGGGCGGTGGCTACACCTTC. Amino acids: CASSEVGGGGYTF.

The chain joins TRBV4-1 to TRBJ1-5; no clear D. V lost 0 bases and J 5 bases, leaving 11 bases between the germline ends. The CDR3 length is 15 residues. The germline gives CDR1 MGHRA, CDR2 YSYEKL. CDR3 loop: CASSQDQDPDQPQHF. The DNA of the CDR3 is TGCGCCAGCAGCCAAGATCAGGATCCCGATCAGCCCCAGCATTTT.

The chain recombines TRBV7-9 with TRBJ2-4; 10 bases match TRBD2. The CDR3 extends over 16 amino acids. J gave up 8 bases and V 1 base, and 8 bases lay outside the gene matches. Germline values: CDR1 SEHNR, CDR2 FQNEAQ (reference sequence). This CDR3 reads CASSLGSSGGRDIQYF. The CDR3 region has the DNA TGTGCCAGCAGCTTAGGGTCTAGCGGGGGTCGAGACATTCAGTACTTC.

The chain links TRBV27 to TRBJ1-2; D may be TRBD1 (5 bases). V was pared by 0 bases and J by 4 bases, with 9 bases between. Germline V gene lookup returns CDR1 MNHEY and CDR2 SMNVEV (reference sequence). This CDR3 is 14 amino acids long. The CDR3 nucleotides are TGTGCCAGCAGTTTATCGGGGCAGGGCTATGGCTACACCTTC. Translation: CASSLSGQGYGYTF.

The chain is built from TRBV27 and TRBJ1-4; TRBD1 agrees at 7 bases. The CDR3 consists of 16 residues. CDR1 MNHEY and CDR2 SMNVEV come from the germline V gene (reference sequence). The V gene end was trimmed by 1 base and the J gene end by 4 bases; junction bases not matched to a gene: 6. The CDR3 sequence is CASSLLGQSGNEKLFF. For the CDR3, the DNA is TGTGCCAGCAGTTTATTGGGACAGAGTGGTAATGAAAAACTGTTTTTT.

V usage is TRBV7-2 and J usage is TRBJ2-7; 9 bases fit TRBD1. The germline CDR1 and CDR2 sequences are SGHTA and FQGNSA. CDR3 length: 15 amino acids. V trimming: 3 bases; J trimming: 3 bases; junction bases outside the gene matches: 6. CDR3 residues: CASSFKQGAVYEQYF. For the CDR3, the DNA is TGTGCCAGCAGCTTCAAACAGGGGGCGGTCTACGAGCAGTACTTC.

Here the CDR3 reads CASSLQGENRLQFF. CDR3 coding DNA: TGTGCCAGCAGCTTGCAAGGAGAAAATCGTTTGCAGTTCTTC. V and J are TRBV7-9 and TRBJ2-1; D is uncertain. This CDR3 has 14 residues. V gave up 3 bases and J gave up 12 bases, with 18 bases separating them. CDR1 and CDR2 from the germline V gene are SEHNR and FQNEAQ (reference sequence). Full variable domain (missing parts from reference TRBV7-9 and TRBJ2-1): DTGVSQNPRHKITKRGQNVTFRCDPISEHNRLYWYRQTLGQGPEFLTYFQNEAQLEKSRLLSDRFSAERPKGSFSTLEIQRTEQGDSAMYLCASSLQGENRLQFFGPGTRLTVL.

The gene calls are TRBV2 and TRBJ2-7; TRBD1 matches 7 bases. V lost 6 bases, J lost 1 base, and 9 bases stayed unmatched. The length of the CDR3 is 15 residues. Germline lookup yields CDR1 SNHLY and CDR2 FYNNEI. Here the CDR3 DNA reads TGTGCCAGCAGGAAGGAGACAGGGCTTTCCTACGAGCAGTACTTC. This gives the protein CASRKETGLSYEQYF. Drawing the rest from reference TRBV2 and TRBJ2-7, the complete variable domain is EPEVTQTPSHQVTQMGQEVILRCVPISNHLYFYWYRQILGQKVEFLVSFYNNEISEKSEIFDDQFSVERPDGSNFTLKIRSTKLEDSAMYFCASRKETGLSYEQYFGPGTRLTVT.

The chain uses TRBV6-5 and TRBJ1-5, with 7 bases identical to TRBD1. The CDR3 extends over 15 amino acids. V lost 6 bases to trimming and J lost 0 bases; unmatched junction nucleotides: 5. Per germline, CDR1 MNHEY and CDR2 SVGAGI. The CDR3 bases are TGTGCCAGCAGCACGACAGGGCATAGCAATCAGCCCCAGCATTTT. Translating it yields CASSTTGHSNQPQHF.

The chain has TRBV19 and TRBJ2-3, with D maybe TRBD2 (5 bases). The CDR3 totals 14 residues. Germline-derived CDR1 and CDR2 are LNHDA and SQIVND (reference sequence). V lost 0 bases and J 8 bases, leaving 12 bases between the germline ends. In DNA form, the CDR3 reads TGTGCCAGTAGTATAGATCAGGACTCCCTTACGCAGTATTTT. Encoded protein: CASSIDQDSLTQYF.

This clone was seen a single time. J is TRBJ1-5 and V is TRBV19; D not certain. Trimming removed 7 bases at V and 0 bases at J, with 13 bases between. The CDR3 has 15 residues. Germline V gives CDR1 LNHDA, CDR2 SQIVND (reference sequence). CDR3 DNA sequence: TGTGCCAGTACCAAATTGAGGAATAGCAATCAGCCCCAGCATTTT. Protein product: CASTKLRNSNQPQHF. The full variable domain, rest sourced from reference TRBV19 and TRBJ1-5, is DGGITQSPKYLFRKEGQNVTLSCEQNLNHDAMYWYRQDPGQGLRLIYYSQIVNDFQKGDIAEGYSVSREKKESFPLTVTSAQKNPTAFYLCASTKLRNSNQPQHFGDGTRLSIL.

The chain uses TRBV19 and TRBJ2-2; 9 bases match TRBD1. CDR1 and CDR2 (germline): LNHDA, SQIVND (reference sequence). This CDR3 is built from 15 residues. V trimming: 4 bases; J trimming: 4 bases; junction bases outside the gene matches: 4. CDR3 protein: CASSTRQGVTGELFF. The CDR3 DNA is TGTGCCAGTAGTACTAGACAGGGGGTCACCGGGGAGCTGTTTTTT.

The chain links TRBV28 to TRBJ1-6; TRBD1 is a possible D gene (5 bases). The length of the CDR3 is 16 residues. Trimming took 9 bases from V and 4 from J, leaving 19 bases between them. Germline assignment: CDR1 MDHEN and CDR2 SYDVKM. The CDR3 protein is CASLFRQSGYNSPLHF. The CDR3 DNA reads as TGTGCCAGTCTATTTCGACAGTCCGGGTATAATTCACCCCTCCACTTT. The full variable domain, completed using reference TRBV28 and TRBJ1-6, is DVKVTQSSRYLVKRTGEKVFLECVQDMDHENMFWYRQDPGLGLRLIYFSYDVKMKEKGDIPEGYSVSREKKERFSLILESASTNQTSMYLCASLFRQSGYNSPLHFGNGTRLTVT.

The rearrangement links TRBV28 to TRBJ1-2; D might be TRBD1 (6 bases). V lost 6 bases to trimming and J lost 3 bases, with 11 bases between them. Germline V lookup: CDR1 MDHEN, CDR2 SYDVKM. The CDR3 has 13 residues. The CDR3 protein is CASSWGQDYGYTF. CDR3 DNA sequence: TGTGCCAGCAGCTGGGGACAAGACTATGGCTACACCTTC.

Only one count was recorded for this clone. The rearrangement links TRBV11-3 to TRBJ1-1, with D unresolved. CDR3 size: 13 residues. V lost 5 bases to trimming and J lost 1 base, with 8 bases between them. CDR1 is SGHNT, CDR2 YENEEA, per germline. Here the CDR3 reads CASSPDPNTEAFF. In DNA form, the CDR3 reads TGTGCCAGCAGCCCAGACCCGAACACTGAAGCTTTCTTT.

This clone was observed once. The chain combines TRBV2 with TRBJ2-3; D is perhaps TRBD1 (6 bases). V lost 6 bases to trimming and J lost 0 bases, with 13 bases between them. CDR3 length: 15 residues. Germline V gene data show CDR1 as SNHLY and CDR2 as FYNNEI. CDR3 bases: TGTGCCAGCAGGCGACAGGAGTCGAGCACAGATACGCAGTATTTT. This codes for CASRRQESSTDTQYF.

The gene calls are TRBV29-1 and TRBJ2-7, with D possibly matching TRBD2 (6 bases). Germline V gene sequence: CDR1 SQVTM, CDR2 ANQGSEA. The CDR3 spans 14 residues. V dropped 4 bases and J dropped 5 bases, with 18 bases sitting between them. Written as DNA, the CDR3 is TGCAGCGTTGTACCTCGGCCGGAGGGCGACGAGCAGTACTTC. Translating gives CSVVPRPEGDEQYF.

V and J are TRBV3-1 (or the pseudogene TRBV3-2) and TRBJ2-7, with 7 positions matching TRBD1. V was clipped by 4 bases and J by 2 bases; unmatched bases: 5. This CDR3 is built from 14 residues. Germline lookup yields CDR1 LGHDT and CDR2 YNNKEL (reference sequence). CDR3 bases: TGTGCCAGCAGCCGTCTTCAGGGGGCCTACGAGCAGTACTTC. This gives the protein CASSRLQGAYEQYF.

The rearrangement links TRBV14 to TRBJ2-3; D ambiguous. This CDR3 region has 17 residues. V lost 4 bases to trimming and J lost 2 bases, with 19 bases between them. The germline gives CDR1 SGHDN, CDR2 FVKESK. The CDR3 here is CASSRRPGPAFTDTQYF. CDR3 nucleotides: TGTGCCAGCAGCCGCCGACCCGGCCCCGCATTCACAGATACGCAGTATTTT.

The chain employs TRBV29-1 and TRBJ2-2, with D tentatively TRBD1 or TRBD2 (5 bases each). Trimming shortened V by 4 bases and J by 0 bases, and 12 bases separated the two germline ends. This CDR3 has 15 residues. The V gene's germline CDR1 is SQVTM and CDR2 ANQGSEA. The DNA for the CDR3 is TGCAGCGTTGTGGGGGACGGCGCGAACACCGGGGAGCTGTTTTTT. Translating gives CSVVGDGANTGELFF.

The chain carries TRBV4-3 and TRBJ2-1; D gene unclear. Germline-derived CDR1 and CDR2 are LGHNA and YSLEER. The CDR3 is made up of 13 amino acids. V was pared by 1 base and J by 7 bases, with 8 bases between. CDR3 region: CASSQGSPNEQFF. As DNA, the CDR3 is TGCGCCAGCAGCCAAGGAAGTCCGAATGAGCAGTTCTTC.

This clone was picked up one time. This chain links TRBV18 with TRBJ2-3; a weak D match, TRBD2 (6 bases). Trimming removed 2 bases at V and 6 bases at J, with 12 bases between. CDR1 is KGHSH, CDR2 LQKENI, per germline. This CDR3 is built from 14 residues. The CDR3 spells CASSPGRGGDTQYF. Written as DNA, the CDR3 is TGTGCCAGCTCACCAGGGAGAGGAGGGGATACGCAGTATTTT.